Below, 29 T cell receptor beta chains from the same sample are listed, as sequenced in a study of OX40 agonist ivuxolimab in advanced cancers. Data came from immunoSEQ multiplex PCR; TCRdb stores just in-frame clones and leaves some out. This table holds about 55,000 clones, approximately 86% found once. Sequencing was performed on CD4+ or CD8+ T cells sorted from blood, taken in a trial of the OX40 agonist ivuxolimab. Receptor source: an adult with an advanced solid tumor such as melanoma, head and neck, liver or kidney cancer.

V is TRBV7-6 and J is TRBJ1-5; D gene uncertain. V was clipped by 5 bases and J by 0 bases, with 17 bases between them. Per the germline V gene, CDR1 is SGHVS and CDR2 is FNYEAQ. The CDR3 loop spans 17 amino acids. The CDR3 nucleotides are TGTGCCAGCAGCGATGGACCGAGCAGATATAGCAATCAGCCCCAGCATTTT. Protein sequence: CASSDGPSRYSNQPQHF.

This chain links TRBV7-6 with TRBJ2-2; D uncertain. V gave up 0 bases and J gave up 1 base, with 6 bases separating them. CDR1 and CDR2 from the germline V gene are SGHVS and FNYEAQ. This CDR3 spans 15 amino acids. The CDR3 loop is CASSLAGGNTGELFF. The DNA of the CDR3 is TGTGCCAGCAGCTTAGCGGGCGGGAACACCGGGGAGCTGTTTTTT.

The V gene is TRBV7-9, the J gene TRBJ2-7, with a possible D match to TRBD1 (6 bases). This CDR3 has 17 amino acids. Germline CDR1 reads SEHNR; CDR2 reads FQNEAQ (reference sequence). V lost 1 base and J 0 bases, leaving 16 bases between the germline ends. The CDR3 DNA reads TGTGCCAGCAGCTTAGTGGGGAACAGGGTAGCCTCCTACGAGCAGTACTTC. Its protein product is CASSLVGNRVASYEQYF. The complete variable domain, with remaining parts taken from reference TRBV7-9 and TRBJ2-7, reads DTGVSQNPRHKITKRGQNVTFRCDPISEHNRLYWYRQTLGQGPEFLTYFQNEAQLEKSRLLSDRFSAERPKGSFSTLEIQRTEQGDSAMYLCASSLVGNRVASYEQYFGPGTRLTVT.

This CDR3 is CASTAEDRVNGYTF. In nucleotides, the CDR3 is TGCGCCAGCACCGCTGAAGACAGGGTAAATGGCTACACCTTC. V is TRBV4-1 and J is TRBJ1-2; 7 bases are shared with TRBD1. The germline V gene encodes CDR1 MGHRA and CDR2 YSYEKL. V lost 7 bases and J lost 6; bases outside the gene matches: 11. The CDR3 covers 14 residues.

V usage is TRBV28 and J usage is TRBJ2-7, with a weak D call TRBD2 (5 bases). Trimming stripped 3 bases from V and 6 bases from J, with 24 bases between. Germline V gene data show CDR1 as MDHEN and CDR2 as SYDVKM. The CDR3 is made up of 17 amino acids. The CDR3 here is CASSFTPTFGLISEQYF. CDR3 nucleotides: TGTGCCAGCAGTTTCACCCCGACTTTCGGACTTATTAGCGAGCAGTACTTC.

The gene calls are TRBV7-9 and TRBJ2-2; 7 bases agree with TRBD1. This CDR3 has 16 residues. CDR1 and CDR2 from the germline V gene are SEHNR and FQNEAQ (reference sequence). Germline trimming cut 4 bases from V and 2 bases from J; bases unmatched to any gene: 7. The CDR3 reads CASSSEPGGNTGELFF. The CDR3, as DNA: TGTGCCAGCAGCTCCGAACCAGGGGGAAACACCGGGGAGCTGTTTTTT.

V and J are TRBV10-2 and TRBJ1-5, with no clear D. The CDR3 has 15 residues. CDR1 is WSHSY, CDR2 SAAADI, per germline. With 11 bases removed from V and 4 bases from J, the gap between germline ends came to 21 bases. CDR3 sequence reads: CAPTITRVQNQPQHF. CDR3 coding DNA: TGCGCCCCGACTATAACGAGAGTGCAAAATCAGCCCCAGCATTTT.

The chain links TRBV7-9 to TRBJ2-7, with D hard to call. There are 14 residues in the CDR3. V was cut by 0 bases and J by 3 bases, with 9 bases left in between. The V gene's germline CDR1 is SEHNR and CDR2 FQNEAQ (reference sequence). In DNA form, the CDR3 reads TGTGCCAGCAGCTTAGCCGACACGAGCTACGAGCAGTACTTC. This translates into CASSLADTSYEQYF.

The rearrangement uses TRBV4-3 and TRBJ2-5; 7 nucleotides match TRBD1. The germline V gene has CDR1 LGHNA and CDR2 YSLEER. V trimming: 0 bases; J trimming: 5 bases; junction bases outside the gene matches: 6. The CDR3 loop spans 15 amino acids. In DNA, the CDR3 is TGCGCCAGCAGCCAAGACGGACAGGCGGAGGAGACCCAGTACTTC. Its translation is CASSQDGQAEETQYF.

This chain's CDR3 is CASSLEVGAGDTQYF. For the CDR3, the DNA is TGTGCCAGCAGCTTGGAAGTGGGTGCCGGCGATACGCAGTATTTT. The rearrangement uses TRBV5-6 and TRBJ2-3; D is ambiguous. The germline gives CDR1 SGHDT, CDR2 YYEEEE. V was shortened by 0 bases and J by 6 bases, with 14 bases between the two germline ends. The CDR3 is 15 amino acids.

This chain links TRBV14 with TRBJ2-5; 7 bases are shared with TRBD2. In germline, CDR1 is SGHDN, CDR2 FVKESK. The CDR3 sequence is 18 residues long. V lost 2 bases and J lost 3; bases outside the gene matches: 15. CDR3: CASSQFLGGSRKKETQYF. The DNA of the CDR3 is TGTGCCAGCAGCCAATTCCTGGGAGGGTCCAGGAAAAAAGAGACCCAGTACTTC.

This sequence joins TRBV9 and TRBJ2-1; D remains unclear. The germline gives CDR1 SGDLS, CDR2 YYNGEE. The CDR3 has 12 residues. Trimming removed 4 bases from V and 7 bases from J, with 9 bases in between. This CDR3 is CASSFEGNEQFF. In DNA form, the CDR3 reads TGTGCCAGCAGCTTTGAAGGGAATGAGCAGTTCTTC.

The chain combines TRBV19 with TRBJ1-1; no reliable D call. Germline loops: CDR1 LNHDA, CDR2 SQIVND (reference sequence). Trimming shortened V by 2 bases and J by 4 bases, and 14 bases separated the two germline ends. The CDR3 runs to 15 residues. CDR3 DNA sequence: TGTGCCAGTAGTATACGTGGGGTAGGTGGCACTGAAGCTTTCTTT. This sequence encodes CASSIRGVGGTEAFF.

By share of the sample, this clone is medium-sized. This sequence joins TRBV18 and TRBJ1-5; D is unclear. From germline, CDR1 is KGHSH and CDR2 LQKENI. The CDR3 runs to 15 residues. V lost 9 bases and J lost 5, with 20 bases in between. CDR3 residues: CARTYKYRRDQPQHF. CDR3 bases: TGTGCCAGGACCTACAAGTACAGACGGGATCAGCCCCAGCATTTT.

The CDR3 here is CASSFGGRGDTDTQYF. CDR3 nucleotide sequence: TGTGCCAGCAGCTTTGGGGGGCGGGGAGACACAGATACGCAGTATTTT. The genes are TRBV5-6 and TRBJ2-3, with D perhaps assigned TRBD1 or TRBD2 (6 bases each). The CDR3 spans 16 residues. Trimming pared 2 bases from V and 2 bases from J, leaving 15 bases between. CDR1 is SGHDT, CDR2 YYEEEE, per germline.

V usage is TRBV4-1 and J usage is TRBJ1-5; D unclear. The CDR3 length is 14 residues. Germline CDR1 and CDR2: MGHRA and YSYEKL. Between the trimmed V and J ends, which lost 4 bases and 10 bases, there was a span of 17 bases. The CDR3 bases are TGCGCCAGCAGCCCAGAACAGCTTATCAGCCCCCAGCATTTT. It specifies CASSPEQLISPQHF.

J is TRBJ1-5 and V is TRBV18; 9 bases line up with TRBD1. The CDR3 covers 18 residues. V lost 3 bases and J lost 0; bases outside the gene matches: 9. Germline V gene sequence: CDR1 KGHSH, CDR2 LQKENI. In DNA, the CDR3 is TGTGCCAGCTCACCTGACAGGGGGGTCCCTAATAGCAATCAGCCCCAGCATTTT. As protein: CASSPDRGVPNSNQPQHF.

The V call is TRBV7-9, the J call TRBJ2-5; D is unclear. The V gene lost 2 bases and the J gene lost 1 base, with 11 bases spanning the gap. Germline V gene lookup returns CDR1 SEHNR and CDR2 FQNEAQ (reference sequence). This CDR3 is 15 amino acids long. The CDR3 region is CASSLQLGFQETQYF. The CDR3 DNA sequence: TGTGCCAGCAGCTTACAGCTAGGGTTCCAAGAGACCCAGTACTTC.

The chain combines TRBV9 with TRBJ1-1, with D maybe TRBD1 (6 bases). V lost 4 bases and J lost 5, with 12 bases in between. The germline gives CDR1 SGDLS, CDR2 YYNGEE. The CDR3 spans 13 residues. CDR3 DNA: TGTGCCAGCAGCCTAAACAGGGAGACTGAAGCTTTCTTT. It specifies CASSLNRETEAFF.

This clone has only a few counts. The CDR3 DNA follows: TGCGCCAGCAGCCAAGAGCGCCTGGTTTCTTCACCCCTCCACTTT. It codes for CASSQERLVSSPLHF. The chain carries TRBV4-3 and TRBJ1-6; D gene unclear. The germline V and J ends were trimmed by 0 bases and 9 bases, with 12 bases remaining between them. CDR3 size: 15 residues. The germline V gene has CDR1 LGHNA and CDR2 YSLEER.

This sequence joins TRBV4-2 and TRBJ2-1; TRBD1 matches at 7 bases. The CDR3 sequence is 18 residues long. CDR1 and CDR2 (germline): LGHNA, YNFKEQ. Trimming cost V 0 bases and J 8 bases; bases outside gene matches: 16. Here the CDR3 reads CASSQDPFFSGGRDEQFF. CDR3 nucleotide sequence: TGTGCCAGCAGCCAAGACCCCTTCTTCTCAGGGGGTAGGGATGAGCAGTTCTTC.

To note about this clone: This sample includes further DNA sequences coding for the same CDR3. In DNA, the CDR3 is TGCGCCAGCAGCTGGGTTAGCACAGATACGCAGTATTTT. It specifies CASSWVSTDTQYF. J is TRBJ2-3 and V is TRBV5-1; D ambiguous. Germline loops: CDR1 SGHRS, CDR2 YFSETQ. The length of the CDR3 is 13 residues. Between the trimmed V and J ends, which lost 3 bases and 0 bases, there was a span of 5 bases.

V gene TRBV13 combines with J gene TRBJ1-4; D gene ambiguous. V lost 6 bases and J lost 5, with 13 bases in between. Germline V CDR1 and CDR2: PRHDT, FYEKMQ (reference sequence). This CDR3 has 14 residues. CDR3 DNA sequence: TGTGCCAGCAGTTCCGACGACGGGAATGAAAAACTGTTTTTT. Its translation is CASSSDDGNEKLFF.

The chain employs TRBV25-1 and TRBJ1-2; 7 bases agree with TRBD1. From germline, CDR1 is MGHDK and CDR2 SYGVNS. The CDR3 runs to 13 residues. J was trimmed by 2 bases and V by 7 bases; bases with no gene match: 4. CDR3 nucleotides: TGTGCCAGCACAGGGACAGCAAACTATGGCTACACCTTC. It is translated as CASTGTANYGYTF.

J is TRBJ2-3 and V is TRBV13; D gene ambiguous. This CDR3 region has 11 residues. Trimming shortened V by 5 bases and J by 6 bases, and 6 bases separated the two germline ends. CDR1 and CDR2 from the germline V gene are PRHDT and FYEKMQ (reference sequence). The CDR3 DNA reads as TGTGCCAGCAGCATTCGGGATACGCAGTATTTT. This sequence encodes CASSIRDTQYF.

In this sample, this clone turned up once. The chain recombines TRBV11-2 with TRBJ2-2; D call uncertain. The CDR3 runs 13 residues. Trimming cost V 1 base and J 4 bases, with 4 bases left between them. Germline-derived CDR1 and CDR2 are SGHAT and FQNNGV. The CDR3 here is CASSLGGTGELFF. CDR3 bases: TGTGCCAGCAGCTTAGGGGGCACCGGGGAGCTGTTTTTT.

This chain uses TRBV19 with TRBJ2-3; 12 bases are a match to TRBD2. The germline gives CDR1 LNHDA, CDR2 SQIVND (reference sequence). J gave up 2 bases and V 5 bases, and 11 bases lay outside the gene matches. This CDR3 is built from 18 residues. CDR3 bases: TGTGCCAGTAGTTGGCTAGCGGGGGGGTTAGGCGTCACAGATACGCAGTATTTT. Residues: CASSWLAGGLGVTDTQYF.

The V gene is TRBV27, the J gene TRBJ1-1, with D unclear. This CDR3 spans 16 amino acids. V gave up 4 bases and J gave up 0 bases, with 15 bases separating them. CDR1 is MNHEY, CDR2 SMNVEV, per germline (reference sequence). CDR3 loop: CASSSRNPRMNTEAFF. The CDR3 DNA reads as TGTGCCAGCAGTTCCCGAAATCCCCGTATGAACACTGAAGCTTTCTTT.

The chain carries TRBV7-8 and TRBJ2-5; D is perhaps TRBD2 (7 bases). The germline V gene has CDR1 SGHVS and CDR2 FQNEAQ. The V gene lost 2 bases and the J gene lost 2 bases, with 15 bases spanning the gap. The CDR3 extends over 16 amino acids. CDR3 DNA: TGTGCCAGCAGCTTAACCGTGGGGGGGCAACAAGAGACCCAGTACTTC. It codes for CASSLTVGGQQETQYF.